This T cell receptor (beta chain) was identified in a study of blood T cell repertoires in COVID-19. About the research overall: COVID-19 samples, acute and convalescent, were from the United States, Italy and Spain. Nucleic acid was either cDNA or gDNA, and it came from T cells, B-cell-depleted T cells, or PBMCs.

V was pared by 0 bases and J by 6 bases, with 11 bases between. Germline V gene lookup returns CDR1 LNHNV and CDR2 YYDKDF (reference sequence). This CDR3 has 14 amino acids. Original processing notes: Scientists estimated how many nucleated cells there were by amplifying reference gene primers. Sequencing used immunoSEQ multiplex PCR; TCRdb keeps in-frame clones, though not all of them. V and J calls and clone size come straight from that table; D and trimming were deduced from the DNA. This sample has under 200,000 clones, with approximately 86% found just once. The source material was peripheral blood. The gene calls are TRBV15 and TRBJ1-1; D remains unclear. This receptor was obtained from a man in his fifties or sixties with acute or convalescent COVID-19. The CDR3 DNA reads TGTGCCACCAGCAGAGATACGGTGCATCCTGAAGCTTTCTTT. Amino acids: CATSRDTVHPEAFF.